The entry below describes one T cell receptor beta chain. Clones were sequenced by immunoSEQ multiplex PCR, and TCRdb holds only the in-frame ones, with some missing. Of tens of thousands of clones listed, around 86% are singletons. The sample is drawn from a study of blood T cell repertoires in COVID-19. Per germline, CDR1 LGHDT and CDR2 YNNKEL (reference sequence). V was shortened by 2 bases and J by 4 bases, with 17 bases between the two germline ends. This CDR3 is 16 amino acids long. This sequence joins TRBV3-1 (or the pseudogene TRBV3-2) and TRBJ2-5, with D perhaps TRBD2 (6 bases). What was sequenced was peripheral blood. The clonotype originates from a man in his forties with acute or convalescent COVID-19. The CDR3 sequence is CASSQTLWGVGETQYF. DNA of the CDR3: TGTGCCAGCAGCCAAACCCTCTGGGGGGTGGGAGAGACCCAGTACTTC.